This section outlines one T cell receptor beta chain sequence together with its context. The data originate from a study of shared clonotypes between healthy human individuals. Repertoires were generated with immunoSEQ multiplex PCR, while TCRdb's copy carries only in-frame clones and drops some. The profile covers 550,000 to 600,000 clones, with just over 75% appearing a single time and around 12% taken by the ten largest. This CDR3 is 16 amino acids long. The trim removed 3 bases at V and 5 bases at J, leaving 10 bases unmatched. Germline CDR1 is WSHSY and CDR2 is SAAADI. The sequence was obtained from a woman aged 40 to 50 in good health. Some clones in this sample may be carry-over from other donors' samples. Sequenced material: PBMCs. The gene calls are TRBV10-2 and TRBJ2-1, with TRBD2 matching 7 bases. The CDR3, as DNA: TGCGCCAGCAGTGATACGGCGGCTAGCGGTAACAATGAGCAGTTCTTC. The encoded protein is CASSDTAASGNNEQFF.